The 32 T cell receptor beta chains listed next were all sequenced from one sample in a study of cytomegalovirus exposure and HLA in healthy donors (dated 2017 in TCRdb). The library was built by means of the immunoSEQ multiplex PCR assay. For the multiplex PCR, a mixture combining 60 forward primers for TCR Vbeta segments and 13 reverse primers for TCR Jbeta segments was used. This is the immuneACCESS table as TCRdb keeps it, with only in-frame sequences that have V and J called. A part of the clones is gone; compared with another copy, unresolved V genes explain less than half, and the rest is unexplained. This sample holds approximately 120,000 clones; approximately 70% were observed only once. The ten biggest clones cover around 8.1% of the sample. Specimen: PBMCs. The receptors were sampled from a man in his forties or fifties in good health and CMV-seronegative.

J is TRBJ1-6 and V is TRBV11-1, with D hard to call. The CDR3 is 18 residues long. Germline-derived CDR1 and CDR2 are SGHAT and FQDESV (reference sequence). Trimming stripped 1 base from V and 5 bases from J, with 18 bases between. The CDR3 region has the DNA TGTGCCAGCAGCTTAGTTGCGGTCAGTGCGCTGGATAATTCACCCCTCCACTTT. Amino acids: CASSLVAVSALDNSPLHF.

The CDR3 coding sequence is TGTGCCAGCAGCGTAGGGTATAGCGGGGGTGGGACCCAGTACTTC. Amino acid sequence: CASSVGYSGGGTQYF. The chain carries TRBV9 and TRBJ2-5; the match to TRBD2 covers 9 bases. This CDR3 contains 15 residues. V trimming: 0 bases; J trimming: 7 bases; junction bases outside the gene matches: 7. Germline V gene sequence: CDR1 SGDLS, CDR2 YYNGEE.

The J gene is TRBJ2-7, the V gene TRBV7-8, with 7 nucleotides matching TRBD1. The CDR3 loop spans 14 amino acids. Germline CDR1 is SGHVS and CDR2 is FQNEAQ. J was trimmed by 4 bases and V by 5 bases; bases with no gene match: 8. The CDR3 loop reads CASSHPGQTYEQYF. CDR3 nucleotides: TGTGCCAGCAGCCATCCGGGACAGACGTACGAGCAGTACTTC.

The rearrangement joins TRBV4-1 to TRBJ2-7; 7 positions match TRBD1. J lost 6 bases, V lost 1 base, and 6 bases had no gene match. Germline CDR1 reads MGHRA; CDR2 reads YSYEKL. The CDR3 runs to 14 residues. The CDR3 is CASSQGQGRGEQYF. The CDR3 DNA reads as TGCGCCAGCAGCCAAGGACAGGGAAGGGGCGAGCAGTACTTC.

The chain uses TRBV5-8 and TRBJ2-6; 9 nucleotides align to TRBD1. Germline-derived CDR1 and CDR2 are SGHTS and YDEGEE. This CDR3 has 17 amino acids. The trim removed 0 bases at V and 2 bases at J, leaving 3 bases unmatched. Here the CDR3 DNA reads TGTGCCAGCAGCTTGGTCACAGGGGGCGCTGGGGCCAACGTCCTGACTTTC. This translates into CASSLVTGGAGANVLTF.

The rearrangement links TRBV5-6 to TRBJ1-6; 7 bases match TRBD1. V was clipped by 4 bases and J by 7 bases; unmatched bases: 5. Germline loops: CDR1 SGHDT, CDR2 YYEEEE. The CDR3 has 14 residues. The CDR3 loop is CASSRQGGNSPLHF. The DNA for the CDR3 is TGTGCCAGCAGCAGACAGGGTGGGAATTCACCCCTCCACTTT.

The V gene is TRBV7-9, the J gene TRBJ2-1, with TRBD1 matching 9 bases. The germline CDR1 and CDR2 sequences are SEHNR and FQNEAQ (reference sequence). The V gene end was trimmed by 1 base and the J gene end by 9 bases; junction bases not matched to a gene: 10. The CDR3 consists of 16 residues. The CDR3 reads CASSLGSRDRESEQFF. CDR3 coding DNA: TGTGCCAGCAGCTTAGGATCCCGGGACAGGGAAAGTGAGCAGTTCTTC.

CDR3 region: CASGGPGRNTEAFF. The CDR3 region has the DNA TGTGCCAGCGGAGGACCCGGACGAAACACTGAAGCTTTCTTT. The chain couples TRBV2 to TRBJ1-1, with D unresolved. The V end lost 8 bases, the J end lost 2 bases, and 15 bases lay between the germline ends. The CDR3 sequence is 14 residues long. Germline assignment: CDR1 SNHLY and CDR2 FYNNEI.

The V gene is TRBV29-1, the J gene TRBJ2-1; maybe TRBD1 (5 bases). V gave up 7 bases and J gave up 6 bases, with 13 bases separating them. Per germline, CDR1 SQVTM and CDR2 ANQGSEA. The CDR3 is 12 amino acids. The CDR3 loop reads CSGRPRANEQFF. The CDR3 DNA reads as TGCAGCGGCCGACCCAGGGCCAATGAGCAGTTCTTC.

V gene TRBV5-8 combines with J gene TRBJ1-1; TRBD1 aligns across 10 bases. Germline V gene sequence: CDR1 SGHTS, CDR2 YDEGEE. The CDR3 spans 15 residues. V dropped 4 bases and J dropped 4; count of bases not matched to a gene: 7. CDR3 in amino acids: CASSGRQGAVTEAFF. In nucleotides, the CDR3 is TGTGCCAGCAGCGGTCGACAGGGGGCTGTCACTGAAGCTTTCTTT. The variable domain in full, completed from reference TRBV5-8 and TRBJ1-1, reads EAGVTQSPTHLIKTRGQQATLRCSPISGHTSVYWYQQALGLGLQFLLWYDEGEERNRGNFPPRFSGRQFPNYSSELNVNALELEDSALYLCASSGRQGAVTEAFFGQGTRLTVV.

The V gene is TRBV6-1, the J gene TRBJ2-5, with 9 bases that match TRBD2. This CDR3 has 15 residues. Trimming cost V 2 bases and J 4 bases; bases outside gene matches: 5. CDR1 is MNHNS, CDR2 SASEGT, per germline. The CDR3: CASSESAGGPETQYF. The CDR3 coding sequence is TGTGCCAGCAGTGAATCGGCGGGGGGGCCAGAGACCCAGTACTTC.

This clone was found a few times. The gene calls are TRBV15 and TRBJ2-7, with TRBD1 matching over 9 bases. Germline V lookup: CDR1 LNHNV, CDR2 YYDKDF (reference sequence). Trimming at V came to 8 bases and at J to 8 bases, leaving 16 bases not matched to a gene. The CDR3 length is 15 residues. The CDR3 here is CATAEGQGTFIKQYF. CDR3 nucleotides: TGTGCCACCGCCGAGGGACAGGGCACTTTTATTAAGCAGTACTTC. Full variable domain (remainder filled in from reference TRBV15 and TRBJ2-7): DAMVIQNPRYQVTQFGKPVTLSCSQTLNHNVMYWYQQKSSQAPKLLFHYYDKDFNNEADTPDNFQSRRPNTSFCFLDIRSPGLGDTAMYLCATAEGQGTFIKQYFGPGTRLTVT.

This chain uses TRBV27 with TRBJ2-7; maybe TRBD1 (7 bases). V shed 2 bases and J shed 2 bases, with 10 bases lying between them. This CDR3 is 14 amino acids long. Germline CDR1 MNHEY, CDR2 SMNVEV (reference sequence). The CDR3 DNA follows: TGTGCCAGCAGTTTAGTCAGGGGGGCCTACGAGCAGTACTTC. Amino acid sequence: CASSLVRGAYEQYF.

This CDR3 is CASSLVGTGNNSPLHF. For the CDR3, the DNA is TGTGCCAGCAGCTTAGTGGGGACAGGGAATAATTCACCCCTCCACTTT. The chain links TRBV7-2 to TRBJ1-6, with 9 bases lining up with TRBD1. Germline lookup yields CDR1 SGHTA and CDR2 FQGNSA. The ends lost 1 base at V and 5 bases at J; junction bases unmatched: 3. The CDR3 is made up of 16 amino acids.

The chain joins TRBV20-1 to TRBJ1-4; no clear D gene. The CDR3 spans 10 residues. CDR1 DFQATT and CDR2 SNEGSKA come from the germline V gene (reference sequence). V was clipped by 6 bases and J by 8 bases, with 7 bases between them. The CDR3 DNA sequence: TGCAGTGCGTCAGGAGAAAAACTGTTTTTT. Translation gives CSASGEKLFF.

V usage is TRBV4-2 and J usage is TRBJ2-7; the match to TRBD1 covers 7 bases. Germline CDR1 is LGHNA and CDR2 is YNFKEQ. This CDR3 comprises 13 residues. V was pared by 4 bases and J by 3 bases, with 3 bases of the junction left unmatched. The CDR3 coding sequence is TGTGCCAGCAGCCTGGGACAGCACTACGAGCAGTACTTC. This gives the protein CASSLGQHYEQYF.

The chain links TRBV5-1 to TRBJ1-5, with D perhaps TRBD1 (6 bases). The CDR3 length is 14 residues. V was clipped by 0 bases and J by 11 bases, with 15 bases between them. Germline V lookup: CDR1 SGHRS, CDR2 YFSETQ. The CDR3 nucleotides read TGCGCCAGCAGCTTGGGACCCGGACAGAGCGCCCAGCATTTT. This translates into CASSLGPGQSAQHF.

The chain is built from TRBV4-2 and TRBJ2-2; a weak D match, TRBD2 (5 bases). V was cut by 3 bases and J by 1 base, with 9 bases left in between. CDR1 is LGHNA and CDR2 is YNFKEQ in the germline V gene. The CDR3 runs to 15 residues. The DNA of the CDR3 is TGTGCCAGCAGCCAGGAGGTCGGGAACACCGGGGAGCTGTTTTTT. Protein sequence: CASSQEVGNTGELFF.

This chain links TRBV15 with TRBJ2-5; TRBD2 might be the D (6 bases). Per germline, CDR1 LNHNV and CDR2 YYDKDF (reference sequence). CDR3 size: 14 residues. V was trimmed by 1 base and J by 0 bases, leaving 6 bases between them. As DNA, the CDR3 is TGTGCCACCAGCAGAGCGGGGGACCAAGAGACCCAGTACTTC. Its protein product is CATSRAGDQETQYF.

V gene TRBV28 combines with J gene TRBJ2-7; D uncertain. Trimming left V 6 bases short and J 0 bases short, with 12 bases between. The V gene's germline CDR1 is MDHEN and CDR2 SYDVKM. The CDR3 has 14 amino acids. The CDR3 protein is CASSRRQSSYEQYF. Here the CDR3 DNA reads TGTGCCAGCAGCCGAAGACAAAGCTCCTACGAGCAGTACTTC.

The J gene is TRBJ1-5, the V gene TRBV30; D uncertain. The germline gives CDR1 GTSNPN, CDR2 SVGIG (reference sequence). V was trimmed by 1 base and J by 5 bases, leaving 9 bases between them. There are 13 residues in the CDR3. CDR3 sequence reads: CAWSDRRDQPQHF. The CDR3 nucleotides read TGTGCCTGGAGTGACCGGAGGGATCAGCCCCAGCATTTT. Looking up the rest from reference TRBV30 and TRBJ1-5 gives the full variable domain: SQTIHQWPATLVQPVGSPLSLECTVEGTSNPNLYWYRQAAGRGLQLLFYSVGIGQISSEVPQNLSASRPQDRQFILSSKKLLLSDSGFYLCAWSDRRDQPQHFGDGTRLSIL.

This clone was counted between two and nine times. The chain's CDR3 is CASSQDKTPIYEQYF. CDR3 in DNA: TGCGCCAGCAGCCAAGACAAAACTCCAATCTACGAGCAGTACTTC. The chain joins TRBV4-3 to TRBJ2-7; no firm D call. The CDR3 runs 15 residues. Per the germline V gene, CDR1 is LGHNA and CDR2 is YSLEER. Trimming took off 0 bases at V and 3 bases at J, with 12 bases between the two ends.

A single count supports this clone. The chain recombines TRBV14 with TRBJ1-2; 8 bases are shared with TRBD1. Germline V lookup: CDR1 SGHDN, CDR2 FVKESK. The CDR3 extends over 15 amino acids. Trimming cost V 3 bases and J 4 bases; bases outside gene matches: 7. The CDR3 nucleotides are TGTGCCAGCAGCCAGAGGGACAGGAGAGTCTATGGCTACACCTTC. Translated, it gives CASSQRDRRVYGYTF.

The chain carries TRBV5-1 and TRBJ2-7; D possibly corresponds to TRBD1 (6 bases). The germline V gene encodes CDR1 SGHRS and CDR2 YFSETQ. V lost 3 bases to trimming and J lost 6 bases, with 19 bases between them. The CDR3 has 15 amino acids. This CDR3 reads CASSSPSGQLSEQYF. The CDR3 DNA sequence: TGCGCCAGCAGCTCACCCTCTGGACAGTTATCCGAGCAGTACTTC.

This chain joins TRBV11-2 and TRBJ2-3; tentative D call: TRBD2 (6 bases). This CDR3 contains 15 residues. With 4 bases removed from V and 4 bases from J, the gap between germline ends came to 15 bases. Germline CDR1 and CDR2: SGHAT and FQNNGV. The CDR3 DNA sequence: TGTGCCAGCAGCTCCACGGGACTTCCCCCAGATACGCAGTATTTT. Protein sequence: CASSSTGLPPDTQYF.

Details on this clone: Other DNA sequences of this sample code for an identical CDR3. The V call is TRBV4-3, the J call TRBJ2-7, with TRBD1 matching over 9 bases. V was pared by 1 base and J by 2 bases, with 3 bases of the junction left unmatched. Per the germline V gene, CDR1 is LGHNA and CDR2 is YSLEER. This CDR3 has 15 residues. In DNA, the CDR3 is TGCGCCAGCAGCCAAGCGGGACAGGGACCCTACGAGCAGTACTTC. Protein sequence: CASSQAGQGPYEQYF.

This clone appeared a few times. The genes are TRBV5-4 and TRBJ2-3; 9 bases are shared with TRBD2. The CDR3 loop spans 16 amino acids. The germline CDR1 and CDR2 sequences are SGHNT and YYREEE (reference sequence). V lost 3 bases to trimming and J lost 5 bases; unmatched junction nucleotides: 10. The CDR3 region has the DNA TGTGCCAGCAGCTATGACCCTAGCGGGGAGGGAGATACGCAGTATTTT. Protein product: CASSYDPSGEGDTQYF.

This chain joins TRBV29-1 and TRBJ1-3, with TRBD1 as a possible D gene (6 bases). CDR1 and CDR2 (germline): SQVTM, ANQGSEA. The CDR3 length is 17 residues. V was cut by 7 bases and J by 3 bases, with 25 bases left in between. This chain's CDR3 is CSAAAPAGERFGNTIYF. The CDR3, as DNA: TGCAGCGCAGCGGCGCCGGCAGGGGAGAGATTTGGAAACACCATATATTTT.

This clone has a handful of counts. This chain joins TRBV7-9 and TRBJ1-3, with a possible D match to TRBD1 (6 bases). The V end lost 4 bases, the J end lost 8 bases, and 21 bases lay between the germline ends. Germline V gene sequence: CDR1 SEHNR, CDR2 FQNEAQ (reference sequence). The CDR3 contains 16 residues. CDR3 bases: TGTGCCAGCAGCTCGAAGCCCAGGGGACGGAAAGACACCATATATTTT. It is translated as CASSSKPRGRKDTIYF.

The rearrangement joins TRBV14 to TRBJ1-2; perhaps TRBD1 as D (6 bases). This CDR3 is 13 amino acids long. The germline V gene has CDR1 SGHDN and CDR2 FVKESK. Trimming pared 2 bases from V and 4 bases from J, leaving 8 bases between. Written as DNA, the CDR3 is TGTGCCAGCAGCCAACAGGGGCCCTATGGCTACACCTTC. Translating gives CASSQQGPYGYTF.

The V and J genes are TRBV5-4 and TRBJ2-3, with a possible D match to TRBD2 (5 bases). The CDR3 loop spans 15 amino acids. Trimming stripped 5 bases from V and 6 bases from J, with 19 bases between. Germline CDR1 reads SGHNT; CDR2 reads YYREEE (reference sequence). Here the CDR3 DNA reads TGTGCCAGCAGATCGGACTCGCTGAGCAGCGATACGCAGTATTTT. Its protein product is CASRSDSLSSDTQYF.

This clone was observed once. In DNA, the CDR3 is TGCGCCAGCAGCCAATCGGAGGGGGCGCGTTACGAGCAGTACTTC. Its protein is CASSQSEGARYEQYF. This chain links TRBV4-3 with TRBJ2-7; D is possibly TRBD1 (7 bases). Germline V gene lookup returns CDR1 LGHNA and CDR2 YSLEER. V shed 2 bases and J shed 4 bases, with 15 bases lying between them. This CDR3 is 15 amino acids long.